Each of the 21 T cell receptor beta chains below was sequenced from the same sample in a study of T cell responses to AZD1222 COVID-19 vaccine. The data were produced by immunoSEQ multiplex PCR, yet TCRdb's version contains in-frame clones alone and is incomplete. This sample has roughly 90,000 clones, with roughly nine tenths found just once. Sequencing was performed on peripheral blood, taken 28 days after the second AZD1222 dose. These receptors came from an adult who received the AZD1222 COVID-19 vaccine.

The chain employs TRBV19 and TRBJ2-2; unclear D gene. The CDR3 is made up of 16 amino acids. Trimming took off 5 bases at V and 2 bases at J, with 15 bases between the two ends. Germline V gives CDR1 LNHDA, CDR2 SQIVND (reference sequence). CDR3 DNA sequence: TGTGCCAGTAGTTCCTCACCTATGGCAAACACCGGGGAGCTGTTTTTT. It codes for CASSSSPMANTGELFF.

CDR3: CASSLVTGEGQETQYF. The CDR3 region has the DNA TGTGCCAGCAGCTTGGTGACAGGAGAAGGCCAAGAGACCCAGTACTTC. The gene calls are TRBV5-5 and TRBJ2-5, with D perhaps TRBD1 (6 bases). V was cut by 0 bases and J by 1 base, with 13 bases left in between. This CDR3 has 16 residues. Germline assignment: CDR1 SGHKS and CDR2 YYEKEE (reference sequence).

The chain has TRBV11-3 and TRBJ2-1; D not certain. Germline CDR1 SGHNT, CDR2 YENEEA. The CDR3 runs to 16 residues. The V and J ends lost 4 bases and 5 bases respectively, with 18 bases between them. The CDR3 nucleotides are TGTGCCAGCAGCTCCTCCTTTAGCCTGCTCGACAATGAGCAGTTCTTC. Translated: CASSSSFSLLDNEQFF.

The rearrangement joins TRBV6-7 to TRBJ2-7; 9 bases agree with TRBD1. TRBV6-7 is an ORF for which the function is uncertain. This CDR3 contains 13 residues. V trimming: 6 bases; J trimming: 4 bases; junction bases outside the gene matches: 4. The CDR3 bases are TGTGCCAGCAGGTCGGGACAGGGTTACGAGCAGTACTTC. Translated: CASRSGQGYEQYF.

This chain connects TRBV6-6 to TRBJ1-1, with 7 nucleotides matching TRBD1. The CDR3 loop spans 16 amino acids. Germline trimming cut 2 bases from V and 0 bases from J; bases unmatched to any gene: 6. Germline CDR1 MNHNY, CDR2 SVGAGI (reference sequence). The CDR3 nucleotides read TGTGCCAGCAGTTACCCTCACAGGGGCATGAACACTGAAGCTTTCTTT. This gives the protein CASSYPHRGMNTEAFF.

The chain is built from TRBV10-1 and TRBJ1-4, with no clear D. V was shortened by 0 bases and J by 8 bases, with 7 bases between the two germline ends. This CDR3 comprises 13 residues. CDR1 and CDR2 from the germline V gene are WNHNN and SYGVQD (reference sequence). CDR3 residues: CASSESGVEKLFF. Here the CDR3 DNA reads TGCGCCAGCAGTGAGTCGGGCGTAGAAAAACTGTTTTTT.

The chain recombines TRBV10-3 with TRBJ1-1; tentatively, D is TRBD1 (6 bases). Germline V gene data show CDR1 as ENHRY and CDR2 as SYGVKD. CDR3 length: 16 residues. Trimming removed 3 bases from V and 3 bases from J, with 17 bases in between. DNA for the CDR3: TGTGCCATCAGTGAAACAGGGATTGGGGCCCACACTGAAGCTTTCTTT. Its translation: CAISETGIGAHTEAFF.

The CDR3, as DNA: TGCGCCAGCAGCCAAGCATATTTTAATCAGCCCCAGCATTTT. Protein: CASSQAYFNQPQHF. The V and J genes are TRBV4-3 and TRBJ1-5, with D uncertain. Trimming took 1 base from V and 4 from J, leaving 8 bases between them. CDR1 and CDR2 from the germline V gene are LGHNA and YSLEER. The CDR3 totals 14 residues.

V and J are TRBV7-2 and TRBJ2-3; D call uncertain. From germline, CDR1 is SGHTA and CDR2 FQGNSA. Trimming took 0 bases from V and 1 from J, leaving 5 bases between them. The CDR3 covers 14 residues. The CDR3 spells CASSLASRTDTQYF. CDR3 sequence (DNA): TGTGCCAGCAGCTTAGCTTCCCGCACAGATACGCAGTATTTT.

The rearrangement joins TRBV7-9 to TRBJ2-5; D is unclear. Looked up from germline, CDR1 is SEHNR and CDR2 is FQNEAQ (reference sequence). Trimming removed 5 bases from V and 5 bases from J, with 9 bases in between. This CDR3 comprises 12 residues. CDR3 in amino acids: CASSVLRETQYF. The CDR3 region has the DNA TGTGCCAGCAGCGTATTACGGGAGACCCAGTACTTC.

This clone was observed a few times. This chain joins TRBV5-4 and TRBJ2-7, with D tentatively TRBD1 or TRBD2 (5 bases each). The CDR3 consists of 12 residues. Germline CDR1 is SGHNT and CDR2 is YYREEE (reference sequence). V was cut by 4 bases and J by 6 bases, with 11 bases left in between. The CDR3 sequence: CASSLGDGEQYF. CDR3 nucleotide sequence: TGTGCCAGCAGCCTAGGGGACGGCGAGCAGTACTTC.

The chain uses TRBV7-9 and TRBJ1-1; unclear D gene. CDR1 SEHNR and CDR2 FQNEAQ come from the germline V gene (reference sequence). The CDR3 totals 15 residues. Trimming stripped 1 base from V and 0 bases from J, with 9 bases between. DNA of the CDR3: TGTGCCAGCAGCTTAGGACTTCTAATGAACACTGAAGCTTTCTTT. It is translated as CASSLGLLMNTEAFF.

CDR3 protein: CASSLAGGVYTSTDTQYF. The DNA for the CDR3 is TGTGCCAGCAGCTTGGCAGGGGGGGTCTATACTAGCACAGATACGCAGTATTTT. The rearrangement uses TRBV5-4 and TRBJ2-3, with D perhaps matching TRBD1 or TRBD2 (7 bases each). The ends were cut back, 0 bases at V and 0 bases at J, with 17 bases in the middle. CDR1 and CDR2 (germline): SGHNT, YYREEE (reference sequence). This CDR3 comprises 18 residues.

The V gene is TRBV2, the J gene TRBJ2-3, with a possible D match to TRBD1 (6 bases). This CDR3 spans 14 amino acids. Germline V gene lookup returns CDR1 SNHLY and CDR2 FYNNEI. V lost 10 bases and J lost 9, with 23 bases in between. The CDR3 coding sequence is TGTGCCACTTCTGCCGGGACAACCGCCGGGACGCAGTATTTT. Translated, it gives CATSAGTTAGTQYF.

This chain uses TRBV7-9 with TRBJ2-1; either TRBD1 or TRBD2 may supply D (6 bases each). Germline assignment: CDR1 SEHNR and CDR2 FQNEAQ (reference sequence). Between the trimmed V and J ends, which lost 2 bases and 8 bases, there was a span of 13 bases. There are 14 residues in the CDR3. CDR3 sequence (DNA): TGTGCCAGCAGCTTAACCGGGGGCGAAGATGAGCAGTTCTTC. Residues: CASSLTGGEDEQFF.

This clone has only one observation. The rearrangement links TRBV27 to TRBJ1-1; 9 bases fit TRBD1. Looked up from germline, CDR1 is MNHEY and CDR2 is SMNVEV (reference sequence). The V segment lost 7 bases and the J segment 2 bases; nucleotides outside the gene matches: 8. The CDR3 is 15 residues long. Here the CDR3 DNA reads TGTGCCAGCATACCACAGGGGGCCGGAAACACTGAAGCTTTCTTT. As protein: CASIPQGAGNTEAFF.

The rearrangement uses TRBV5-1 and TRBJ1-2; D is ambiguous. This CDR3 contains 14 residues. V lost 1 base to trimming and J lost 5 bases, with 12 bases between them. CDR1 is SGHRS and CDR2 is YFSETQ in the germline V gene. CDR3 amino acids: CASSLTTDLYGYTF. In nucleotides, the CDR3 is TGCGCCAGCAGCTTGACAACAGACCTGTATGGCTACACCTTC.

The chain couples TRBV4-3 to TRBJ1-3, with D unresolved. There are 15 residues in the CDR3. Per the germline V gene, CDR1 is LGHNA and CDR2 is YSLEER. Trimming removed 0 bases from V and 1 base from J, with 7 bases in between. CDR3 sequence reads: CASSQDRYSGNTIYF. The CDR3 DNA follows: TGCGCCAGCAGCCAAGACAGATATTCTGGAAACACCATATATTTT.

This chain links TRBV2 with TRBJ1-3, with D possibly being TRBD1 (5 bases). CDR1 SNHLY and CDR2 FYNNEI come from the germline V gene. Trimming shortened V by 0 bases and J by 0 bases, and 9 bases separated the two germline ends. This CDR3 is built from 16 residues. CDR3 sequence (DNA): TGTGCCAGCAGTGAAGCGGGGCCGAACTCTGGAAACACCATATATTTT. Translation gives CASSEAGPNSGNTIYF. Full variable domain (missing parts from reference TRBV2 and TRBJ1-3): EPEVTQTPSHQVTQMGQEVILRCVPISNHLYFYWYRQILGQKVEFLVSFYNNEISEKSEIFDDQFSVERPDGSNFTLKIRSTKLEDSAMYFCASSEAGPNSGNTIYFGEGSWLTVV.

V is TRBV12-3 or TRBV12-4 and J is TRBJ1-5; a weak D match, TRBD1 (6 bases). The CDR3 sequence is 13 residues long. Trimming shortened V by 5 bases and J by 7 bases, and 12 bases separated the two germline ends. Written as DNA, the CDR3 is TGTGCCAGCAGTCCGGGACACACACAGCCCCAGCATTTT. It specifies CASSPGHTQPQHF.

This chain uses TRBV9 with TRBJ2-3, with D hard to call. The CDR3 runs 13 residues. Germline CDR1 is SGDLS and CDR2 is YYNGEE. V was pared by 4 bases and J by 4 bases, with 10 bases between. This CDR3 is CASSFQPSDTQYF. CDR3 DNA: TGTGCCAGCAGCTTCCAACCCTCAGATACGCAGTATTTT.